This TCR beta chain stems from a study of cytomegalovirus exposure and HLA in healthy donors. Overall study: The 95 to 150 validation repertoires used a platform that matched the one used for the roughly 650 first-cohort repertoires, as a later analysis reported.

The CDR3 is 12 amino acids. Between the trimmed V and J ends, which lost 5 bases and 15 bases, there was a span of 16 bases. The V gene's germline CDR1 is LNHDA and CDR2 SQIVND (reference sequence). TCRdb's table, derived via immunoSEQ multiplex PCR, lists solely in-frame clones and lacks some. The sample holds over 200,000 clones, 80% to 90% seen once. This chain joins TRBV19 and TRBJ2-2; tentatively, D is TRBD2 (6 bases). The sample taken for sequencing was PBMCs. The sequence was obtained from a woman aged 18-29 years in good health and CMV-seropositive. Here the CDR3 DNA reads TGTGCCAGTAGTCCAAGCCGACTAGTGTTGTTTTTT. Its translation: CASSPSRLVLFF.